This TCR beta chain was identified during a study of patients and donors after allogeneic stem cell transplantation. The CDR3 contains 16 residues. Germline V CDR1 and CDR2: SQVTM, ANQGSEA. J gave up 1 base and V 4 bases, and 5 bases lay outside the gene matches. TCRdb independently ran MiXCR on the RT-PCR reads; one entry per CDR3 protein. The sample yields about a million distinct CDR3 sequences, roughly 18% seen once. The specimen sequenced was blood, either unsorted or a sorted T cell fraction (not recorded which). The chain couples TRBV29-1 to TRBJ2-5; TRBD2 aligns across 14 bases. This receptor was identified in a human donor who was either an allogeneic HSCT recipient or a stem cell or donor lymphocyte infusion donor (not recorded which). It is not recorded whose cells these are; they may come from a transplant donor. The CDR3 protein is CSVVVGTSGGQETQYF. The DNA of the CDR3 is TGCAGCGTTGTTGTAGGGACTAGCGGGGGCCAAGAGACCCAGTACTTC.